This T cell receptor (beta chain) was retrieved from a study of beta chain features in type 1 diabetes. This clone came up a few times. Its specificity is not known. Expressed TCRB transcripts were sequenced after all isolated RNA was converted to cDNA. The assay was immunoSEQ multiplex PCR, and TCRdb's table has in-frame clones only and misses some. The sample includes nearly 250,000 clones, around an eighth seen only once; the top ten take around 0.026%. Populations obtained by sorting all exceeded 98% purity. Trimming stripped 6 bases from V and 0 bases from J, with 6 bases between. The CDR3 sequence is 12 residues long. The germline gives CDR1 MNHEY, CDR2 SMNVEV (reference sequence). Study observations and caveats: Shorter templates may be favored by PCR, equally so in patients and controls. Naive, central memory and regulatory TCRB repertoires appeared more similar among patients than healthy donors. HLA influence on TCRB rearrangement stayed unresolved here.

The V gene is TRBV27, the J gene TRBJ2-7, with D unclear. Sequencing used naive CD4+ T cells from blood. This sequence was found in a woman aged 40 to 50 in good health. In nucleotides, the CDR3 is TGTGCCAGCAGAGGAGCCTCCTACGAGCAGTACTTC. This gives the protein CASRGASYEQYF.